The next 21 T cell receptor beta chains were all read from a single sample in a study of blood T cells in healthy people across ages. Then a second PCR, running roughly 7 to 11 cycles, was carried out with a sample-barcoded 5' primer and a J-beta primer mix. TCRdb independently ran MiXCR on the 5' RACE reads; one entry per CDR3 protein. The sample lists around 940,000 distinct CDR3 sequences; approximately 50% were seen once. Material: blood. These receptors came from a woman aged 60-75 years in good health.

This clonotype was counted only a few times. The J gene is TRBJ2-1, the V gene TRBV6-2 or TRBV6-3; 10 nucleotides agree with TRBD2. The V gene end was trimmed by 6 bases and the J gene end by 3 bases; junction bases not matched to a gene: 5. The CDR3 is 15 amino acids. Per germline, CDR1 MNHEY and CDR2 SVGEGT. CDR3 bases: TGTGCCAGCAGAGTTCTAGCGGGAGACTACAATGAGCAGTTCTTC. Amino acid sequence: CASRVLAGDYNEQFF.

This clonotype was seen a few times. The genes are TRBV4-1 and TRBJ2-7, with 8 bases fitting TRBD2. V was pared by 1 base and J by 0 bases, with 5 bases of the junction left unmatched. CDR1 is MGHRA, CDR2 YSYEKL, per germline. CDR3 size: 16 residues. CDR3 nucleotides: TGCGCCAGCAGCCAAGCCGGGACTAGTGGCTCCTACGAGCAGTACTTC. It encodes CASSQAGTSGSYEQYF.

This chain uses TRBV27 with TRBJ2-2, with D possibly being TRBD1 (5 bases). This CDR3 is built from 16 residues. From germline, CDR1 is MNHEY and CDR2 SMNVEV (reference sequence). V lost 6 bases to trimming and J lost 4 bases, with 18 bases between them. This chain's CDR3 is CASSTFYRQITGELFF. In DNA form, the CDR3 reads TGTGCCAGCAGCACATTTTATCGACAGATCACCGGGGAGCTGTTTTTT.

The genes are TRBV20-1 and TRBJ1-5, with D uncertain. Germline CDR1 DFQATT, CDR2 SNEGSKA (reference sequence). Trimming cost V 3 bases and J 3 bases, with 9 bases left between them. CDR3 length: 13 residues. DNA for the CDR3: TGCAGTGCTAGCATTGGGGTCAATCAGCCCCAGCATTTT. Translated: CSASIGVNQPQHF.

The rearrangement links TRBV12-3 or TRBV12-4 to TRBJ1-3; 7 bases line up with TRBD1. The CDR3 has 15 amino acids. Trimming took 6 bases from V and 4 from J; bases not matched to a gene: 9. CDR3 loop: CASSLRGGAGNTIYF. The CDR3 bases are TGTGCCAGCAGCCTTAGAGGGGGCGCCGGAAACACCATATATTTT.

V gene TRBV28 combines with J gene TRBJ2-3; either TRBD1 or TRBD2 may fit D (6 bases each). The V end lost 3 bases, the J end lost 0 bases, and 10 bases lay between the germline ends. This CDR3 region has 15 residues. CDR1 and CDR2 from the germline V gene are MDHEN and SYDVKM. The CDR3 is CASSFWGASTDTQYF. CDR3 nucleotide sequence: TGTGCCAGCAGTTTTTGGGGGGCTAGCACAGATACGCAGTATTTT.

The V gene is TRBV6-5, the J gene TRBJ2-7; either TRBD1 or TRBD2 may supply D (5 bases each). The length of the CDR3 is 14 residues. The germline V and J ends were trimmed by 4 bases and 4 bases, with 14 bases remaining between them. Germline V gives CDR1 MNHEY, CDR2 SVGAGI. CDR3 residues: CASSSDGTQYEQYF. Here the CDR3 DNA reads TGTGCCAGCAGTTCTGACGGGACCCAGTACGAGCAGTACTTC.

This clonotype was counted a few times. The CDR3 loop is CASSQSASGTSYNEQFF. The CDR3 region has the DNA TGTGCCAGCAGCCAAAGCGCTAGCGGGACGTCCTACAATGAGCAGTTCTTC. The chain joins TRBV7-9 to TRBJ2-1, with TRBD2 matching over 9 bases. CDR3 size: 17 residues. In germline, CDR1 is SEHNR, CDR2 FQNEAQ (reference sequence). V lost 5 bases and J lost 1; bases outside the gene matches: 9.

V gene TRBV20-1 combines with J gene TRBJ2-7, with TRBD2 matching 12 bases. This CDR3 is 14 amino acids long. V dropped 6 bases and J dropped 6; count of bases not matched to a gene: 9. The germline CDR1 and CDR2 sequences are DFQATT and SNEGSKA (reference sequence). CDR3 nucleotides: TGCAGTGCCCAGATGACTAGCGGGAGTGGCGAGCAGTACTTC. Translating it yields CSAQMTSGSGEQYF.

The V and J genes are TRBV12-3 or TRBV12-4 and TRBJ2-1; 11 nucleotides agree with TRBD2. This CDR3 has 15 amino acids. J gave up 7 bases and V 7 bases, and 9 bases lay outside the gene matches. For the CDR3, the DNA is TGTGCCAGCAACTCACTAGCGGGAGTCGTTAATGAGCAGTTCTTC. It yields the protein CASNSLAGVVNEQFF.

CDR3 in DNA: TGTGCCAGCAGTTCCATGCCGGGCCGCACAGATACGCAGTATTTT. Translating gives CASSSMPGRTDTQYF. V is TRBV6-2 or TRBV6-3 and J is TRBJ2-3; D is unresolved. CDR1 is MNHEY and CDR2 is SVGEGT in the germline V gene. V lost 4 bases and J lost 1, with 12 bases in between. This CDR3 is built from 15 residues.

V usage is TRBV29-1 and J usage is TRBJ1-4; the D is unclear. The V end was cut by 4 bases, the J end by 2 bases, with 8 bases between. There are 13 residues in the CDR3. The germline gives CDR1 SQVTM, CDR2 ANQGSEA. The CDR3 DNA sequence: TGCAGCGTTGCAACGCAGACTAATGAAAAACTGTTTTTT. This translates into CSVATQTNEKLFF.

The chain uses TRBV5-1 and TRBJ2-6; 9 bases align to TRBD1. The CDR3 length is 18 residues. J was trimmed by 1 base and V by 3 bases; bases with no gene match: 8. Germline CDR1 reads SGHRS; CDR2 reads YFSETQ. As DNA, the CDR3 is TGCGCCAGCAGCTACCTCGGGACAGGGAGGTCTGGGGCCAACGTCCTGACTTTC. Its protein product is CASSYLGTGRSGANVLTF. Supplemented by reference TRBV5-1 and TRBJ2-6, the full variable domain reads KAGVTQTPRYLIKTRGQQVTLSCSPISGHRSVSWYQQTPGQGLQFLFEYFSETQRNKGNFPGRFSGRQFSNSRSEMNVSTLELGDSALYLCASSYLGTGRSGANVLTFGAGSRLTVL.

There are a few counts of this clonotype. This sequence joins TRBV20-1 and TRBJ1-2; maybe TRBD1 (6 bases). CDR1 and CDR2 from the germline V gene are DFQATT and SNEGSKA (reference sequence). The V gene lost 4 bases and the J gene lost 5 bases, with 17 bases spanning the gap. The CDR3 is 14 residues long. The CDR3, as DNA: TGCAGTGCTACTAGGACAGCGCAGGGTTATGGCTACACCTTC. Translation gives CSATRTAQGYGYTF.

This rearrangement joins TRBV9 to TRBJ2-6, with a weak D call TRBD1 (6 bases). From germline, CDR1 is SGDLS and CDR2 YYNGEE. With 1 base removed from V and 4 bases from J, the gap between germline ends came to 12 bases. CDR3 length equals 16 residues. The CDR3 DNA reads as TGTGCCAGCAGCGTATCAGGGGACCTGGGGGCCAACGTCCTGACTTTC. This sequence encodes CASSVSGDLGANVLTF.

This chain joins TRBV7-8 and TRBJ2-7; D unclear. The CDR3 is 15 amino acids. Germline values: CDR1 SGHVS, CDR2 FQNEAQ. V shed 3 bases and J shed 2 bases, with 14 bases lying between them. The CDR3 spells CASSFLVLPTYEQYF. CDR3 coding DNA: TGTGCCAGCAGCTTTTTAGTTCTACCTACCTACGAGCAGTACTTC.

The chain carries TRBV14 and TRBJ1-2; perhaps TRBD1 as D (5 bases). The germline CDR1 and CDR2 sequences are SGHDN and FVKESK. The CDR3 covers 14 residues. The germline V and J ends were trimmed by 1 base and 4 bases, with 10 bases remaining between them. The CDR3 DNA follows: TGTGCCAGCAGCCAAGCGGGGGTGATCTATGGCTACACCTTC. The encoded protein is CASSQAGVIYGYTF.

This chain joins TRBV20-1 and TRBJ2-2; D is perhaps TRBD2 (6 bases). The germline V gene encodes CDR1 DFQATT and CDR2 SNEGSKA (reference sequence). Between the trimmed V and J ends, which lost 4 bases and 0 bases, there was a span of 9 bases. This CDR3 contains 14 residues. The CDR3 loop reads CSATGVPNTGELFF. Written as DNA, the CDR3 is TGCAGTGCTACGGGAGTCCCGAACACCGGGGAGCTGTTTTTT.

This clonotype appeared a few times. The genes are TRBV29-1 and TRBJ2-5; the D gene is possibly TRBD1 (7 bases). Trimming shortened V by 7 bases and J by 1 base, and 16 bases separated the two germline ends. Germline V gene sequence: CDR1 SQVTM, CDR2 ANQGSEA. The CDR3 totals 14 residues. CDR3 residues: CSAAGQPTQETQYF. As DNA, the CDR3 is TGCAGCGCCGCGGGACAGCCGACCCAAGAGACCCAGTACTTC.

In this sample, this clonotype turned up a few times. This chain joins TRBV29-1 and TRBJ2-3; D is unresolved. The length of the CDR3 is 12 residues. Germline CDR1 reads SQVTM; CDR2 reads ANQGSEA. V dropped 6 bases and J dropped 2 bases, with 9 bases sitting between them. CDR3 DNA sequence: TGCAGCGTAGAGCCGGACACAGATACGCAGTATTTT. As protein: CSVEPDTDTQYF.

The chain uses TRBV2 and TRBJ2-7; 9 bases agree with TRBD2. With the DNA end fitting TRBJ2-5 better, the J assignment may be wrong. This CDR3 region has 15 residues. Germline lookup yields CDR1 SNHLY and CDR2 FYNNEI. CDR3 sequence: CASSVDSGSQETQYF. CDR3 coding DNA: TGTGCCAGCAGTGTAGATAGCGGGAGTCAGGAGACCCAGTACTTC.